A selection of T cell receptor beta chains follows, all from one sample in a study of blood T cell repertoires in COVID-19. TCRdb's table, derived via immunoSEQ multiplex PCR, lists solely in-frame clones and lacks some. The table has 95,000 to 110,000 clones, roughly 84% seen once. Sequenced input: peripheral blood. Receptor source: a human donor in a cohort sampled during active COVID-19. The CDR3 runs from the conserved cysteine through the conserved F or W. The D gene is left open where the match is weak. Size is stated for part of the rows, as once, few or many counts, or as a class when the clone is expanded.

V,size,J,D,length,CDR3,DNA
TRBV19,-,TRBJ2-1,-,14,CASSIDGPLGSQFF,TGTGCCAGTAGTATAGATGGGCCACTTGGAAGCCAGTTCTTC
TRBV5-4,-,TRBJ2-7,-,13,CASSLPLAGEQYF,TGTGCCAGCAGCTTGCCACTAGCTGGCGAGCAGTACTTC
TRBV7-2,few,TRBJ2-7,TRBD2,15,CASIPGGTSSYEQYF,TGTGCCAGCATCCCCGGTGGGACTAGCTCCTACGAGCAGTACTTC
TRBV4-1,-,TRBJ2-1,TRBD2,16,CASAPQPGLAGNEQFF,TGCGCCAGCGCCCCTCAACCGGGACTAGCGGGCAATGAGCAGTTCTTC
TRBV5-1,few,TRBJ2-3,-,14,CASSEGGVLGTQYF,TGCGCCAGCAGTGAGGGGGGGGTCCTGGGTACGCAGTATTTT
TRBV9,once,TRBJ2-3,TRBD2,16,CASSFRLAGGTDTQYF,TGTGCCAGCAGCTTTCGACTAGCGGGGGGAACAGATACGCAGTATTTT
TRBV9,-,TRBJ2-7,TRBD1,13,CASSAGQSNEQYF,TGTGCCAGCAGCGCGGGACAGTCAAACGAGCAGTACTTC
TRBV19,-,TRBJ1-3,-,16,CASSGGTDYSGNTIYF,TGTGCCAGTAGTGGCGGGACCGACTACTCTGGAAACACCATATATTTT
TRBV2,-,TRBJ1-1,-,16,CASSEALGPTNTEAFF,TGTGCCAGCAGTGAAGCGCTGGGGCCTACGAACACTGAAGCTTTCTTT
TRBV7-2,-,TRBJ1-6,-,14,CASSLSSYNSPLHF,TGTGCCAGCAGCCTGAGCTCCTATAATTCACCCCTCCACTTT
TRBV7-9,-,TRBJ1-2,-,12,CASSLVGRGYTF,TGTGCCAGCAGCTTAGTTGGGCGTGGCTACACCTTC
TRBV11-2,-,TRBJ2-3,TRBD2,16,CASRIQAGGPTDTQYF,TGTGCCAGCAGGATACAGGCGGGGGGCCCCACAGATACGCAGTATTTT
TRBV3-1/TRBV3-2,-,TRBJ2-7,-,13,CASRAGRNYEQYF,TGTGCCAGCAGGGCGGGGCGGAACTACGAGCAGTACTTC